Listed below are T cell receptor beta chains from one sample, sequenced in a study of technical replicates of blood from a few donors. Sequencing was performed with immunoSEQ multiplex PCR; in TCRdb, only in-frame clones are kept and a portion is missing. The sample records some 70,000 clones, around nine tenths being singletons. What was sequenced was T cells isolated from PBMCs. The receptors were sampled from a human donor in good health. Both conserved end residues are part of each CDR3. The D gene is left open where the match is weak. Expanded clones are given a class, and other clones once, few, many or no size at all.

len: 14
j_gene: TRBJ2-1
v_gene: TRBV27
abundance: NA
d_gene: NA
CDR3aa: CASSLTSFHNEQFF
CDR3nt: TGTGCCAGCAGTTTAACTAGTTTCCACAATGAGCAGTTCTTC

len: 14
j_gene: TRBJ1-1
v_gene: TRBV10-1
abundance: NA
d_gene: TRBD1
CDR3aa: CASSEEQGRTEAFF
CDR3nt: TGCGCCAGCAGTGAGGAACAGGGGAGGACTGAAGCTTTCTTT

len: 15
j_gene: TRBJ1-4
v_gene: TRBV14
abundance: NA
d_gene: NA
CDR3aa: CASSQDQTTNEKLFF
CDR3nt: TGTGCCAGCAGCCAAGACCAAACAACTAATGAAAAACTGTTTTTT

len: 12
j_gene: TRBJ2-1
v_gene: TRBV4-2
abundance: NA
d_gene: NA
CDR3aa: CASSHGAGEQFF
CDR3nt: TGTGCCAGCAGCCATGGCGCCGGGGAGCAGTTCTTC

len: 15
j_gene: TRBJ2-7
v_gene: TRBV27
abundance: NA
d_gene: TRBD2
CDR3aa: CASTSALAGAQEQYF
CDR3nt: TGTGCCAGCACGTCGGCCCTAGCGGGAGCTCAGGAGCAGTACTTC

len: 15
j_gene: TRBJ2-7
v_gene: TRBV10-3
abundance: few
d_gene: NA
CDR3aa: CAIRESGGSSYEQYF
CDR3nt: TGTGCCATCAGAGAATCAGGGGGGTCTTCCTACGAGCAGTACTTC

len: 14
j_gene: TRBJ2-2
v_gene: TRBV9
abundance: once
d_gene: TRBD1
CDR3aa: CASSRRGPTGELFF
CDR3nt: TGTGCCAGCAGCCGCAGGGGGCCCACCGGGGAGCTGTTTTTT

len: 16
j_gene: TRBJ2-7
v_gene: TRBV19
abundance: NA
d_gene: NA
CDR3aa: CASSYRGGQGSYEQYF
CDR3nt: TGTGCCAGTAGTTACCGGGGGGGACAGGGATCCTACGAGCAGTACTTC

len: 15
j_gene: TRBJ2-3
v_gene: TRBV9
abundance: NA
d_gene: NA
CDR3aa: CASSMEAVNTDTQYF
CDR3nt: TGTGCCAGCAGCATGGAAGCGGTTAACACAGATACGCAGTATTTT

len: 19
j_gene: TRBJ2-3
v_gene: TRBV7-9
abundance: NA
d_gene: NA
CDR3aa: CASRSASLLRAPRLDTQYF
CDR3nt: TGTGCCAGCAGATCGGCCAGCCTTTTGCGGGCCCCCAGATTGGATACGCAGTATTTT

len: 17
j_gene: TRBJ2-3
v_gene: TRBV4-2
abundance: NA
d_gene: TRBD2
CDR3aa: CASSQEKGGGVPDTQYF
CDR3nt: TGTGCCAGCAGCCAAGAAAAGGGCGGGGGGGTGCCCGATACGCAGTATTTT

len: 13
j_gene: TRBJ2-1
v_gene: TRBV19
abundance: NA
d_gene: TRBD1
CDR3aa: CASTLQGVREQFF
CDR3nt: TGTGCCAGTACCCTACAGGGGGTCAGGGAGCAGTTCTTC

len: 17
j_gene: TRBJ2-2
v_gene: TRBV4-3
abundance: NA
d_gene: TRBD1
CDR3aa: CASSRGWDSSNTGELFF
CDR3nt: TGCGCCAGCAGCCGAGGCTGGGACAGTTCTAACACCGGGGAGCTGTTTTTT

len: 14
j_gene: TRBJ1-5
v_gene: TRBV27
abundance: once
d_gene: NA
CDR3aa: CASSFGGQGQPQHF
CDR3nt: TGTGCCAGCAGTTTCGGGGGGCAAGGGCAGCCCCAGCATTTT

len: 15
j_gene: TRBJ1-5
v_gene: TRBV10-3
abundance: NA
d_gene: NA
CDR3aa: CAISDWGGGNQPQHF
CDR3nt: TGTGCCATCAGTGATTGGGGGGGCGGCAATCAGCCCCAGCATTTT

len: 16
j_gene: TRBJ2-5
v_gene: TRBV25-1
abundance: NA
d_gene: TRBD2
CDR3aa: CASSEADGTSQETQYF
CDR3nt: TGTGCCAGCAGTGAAGCCGATGGGACTAGCCAAGAGACCCAGTACTTC

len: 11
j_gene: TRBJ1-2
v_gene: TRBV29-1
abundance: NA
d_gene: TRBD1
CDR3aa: CSVAGGSGYTF
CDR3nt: TGCAGCGTTGCAGGGGGCAGCGGCTACACCTTC

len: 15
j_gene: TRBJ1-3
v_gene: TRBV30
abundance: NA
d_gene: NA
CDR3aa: CAWSQQSSSGNTIYF
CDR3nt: TGTGCCTGGAGCCAACAGAGCTCTTCTGGAAACACCATATATTTT